The 6 T cell receptor beta chains presented below share a single source sample, sequenced in a study of identical twins. Using its own MiXCR run on the 5' RACE reads, TCRdb lists one record per CDR3 protein. The profile covers around 490,000 distinct CDR3 sequences, with under 25% appearing a single time and more than 0.4% taken by the ten largest. The same data also went into a second study, on yellow fever vaccine responses in identical twins.

Material for sequencing was CD4+ T cells sorted from blood. Receptors originate from a woman under 30 in good health.

In its sample, this clonotype was seen a few times. The V gene is TRBV7-9, the J gene TRBJ2-3; D is unresolved. V was shortened by 5 bases and J by 2 bases, with 14 bases between the two germline ends. The CDR3 extends over 15 amino acids. Germline V gives CDR1 SEHNR, CDR2 FQNEAQ (reference sequence). Here the CDR3 reads CASSAERLATDTQYF. The CDR3, as DNA: TGTGCCAGCAGCGCCGAGAGGTTAGCCACAGATACGCAGTATTTT.

The chain recombines TRBV5-1 with TRBJ1-1, with D possibly TRBD1 on 5 matching bases. From germline, CDR1 is SGHRS and CDR2 YFSETQ. V was pared by 3 bases and J by 1 base, with 13 bases between. The CDR3 extends over 15 amino acids. CDR3 sequence reads: CASSWRGPANTEAFF. In DNA form, the CDR3 reads TGCGCCAGCAGCTGGAGGGGACCGGCGAACACTGAAGCTTTCTTT.

This chain joins TRBV5-1 and TRBJ1-4; D ambiguous. This CDR3 is built from 14 residues. The V gene lost 4 bases and the J gene lost 0 bases, with 7 bases spanning the gap. Germline V lookup: CDR1 SGHRS, CDR2 YFSETQ. The CDR3 DNA follows: TGCGCCAGCAGCCCTTCTCCAACTAATGAAAAACTGTTTTTT. Its protein product is CASSPSPTNEKLFF.

The table lists this clonotype with a few counts. The rearrangement joins TRBV2 to TRBJ2-3, with D hard to call. Trimming cost V 7 bases and J 0 bases, with 5 bases left between them. In germline, CDR1 is SNHLY, CDR2 FYNNEI. The CDR3 is 12 amino acids. The CDR3 here is CASKGSTDTQYF. In DNA form, the CDR3 reads TGTGCCAGCAAGGGAAGCACAGATACGCAGTATTTT. The variable domain in full, with the rest retrieved from reference TRBV2 and TRBJ2-3, is EPEVTQTPSHQVTQMGQEVILRCVPISNHLYFYWYRQILGQKVEFLVSFYNNEISEKSEIFDDQFSVERPDGSNFTLKIRSTKLEDSAMYFCASKGSTDTQYFGPGTRLTVL.

This clonotype was seen a handful of times. The chain joins TRBV12-3 or TRBV12-4 to TRBJ1-2; TRBD1 aligns across 9 bases. J gave up 3 bases and V 5 bases, and 4 bases lay outside the gene matches. This CDR3 has 14 amino acids. CDR3 in amino acids: CASSKGQGDYGYTF. DNA of the CDR3: TGTGCCAGCAGTAAGGGACAGGGCGACTATGGCTACACCTTC.

This clonotype was seen a few times. The chain has TRBV6-1 and TRBJ2-3; D assignment may be TRBD1 or TRBD2 (5 bases each). CDR1 MNHNS and CDR2 SASEGT come from the germline V gene. V dropped 6 bases and J dropped 3 bases, with 13 bases sitting between them. The CDR3 runs to 14 residues. This chain's CDR3 is CASRSGRPTDTQYF. CDR3 DNA: TGTGCCAGCAGGTCGGGACGACCTACAGATACGCAGTATTTT.